This T cell receptor beta chain derives from a study of T-cell memory formation after mild COVID-19 (dated by TCRdb to about 2021). Regarding the research as a whole: TCR sequence clusters from the two donors were largely donor specific. In a couple of donors, T-cell clones that expanded and contracted after mild COVID-19 were tracked by sequencing TCRalpha and TCRbeta repertoires over time. The cohort was made up of two young adult volunteers, one female and one male, who were previously healthy. Paper-wide results and their limitations: Some responding clones were detected in pre-infection memory, suggesting pre-existing cross-reactive memory T cells joined the SARS-CoV-2 response. Whether the second-wave clones peaking on day 37 were SARS-CoV-2 specific was not confirmed. Only two mild cases were covered by the study, and larger cohorts that include severe cases with pre-infection samples were considered necessary. Clones that contracted from day 15 to 85 showed balanced CD4/CD8 phenotypes, whereas a second wave of clones that expanded from day 15 to 37 leaned towards CD4+. Contracting CD4+ clones were located mainly in the CM and EM memory subsets, whereas CD8+ clones were found to be enriched in EMRA.

PBMCs were isolated by Ficoll-Paque density gradient centrifugation. Including cysteine and phenylalanine, the CDR3 has 12 amino acids. Solely the CDR3 DNA is kept, with 36 bases framed from the first base. The V and J ends are trimmed by 1 base and 4 bases, leaving 7 bases between them. CDR1 and CDR2 are drawn from the germline V gene (reference sequence): DFQATT, SNEGSKA. As concerns this clonotype: Its target antigen remains unknown. No quality values exist for individual bases; no much larger clone is one base distant.

Sequencing was performed on an Illumina NovaSeq 6000. Using 5'RACE with constant-segment primers, TCRalpha and TCRbeta cDNA libraries were constructed, with sample barcodes and unique molecular identifiers added in the process. RNA was extracted from every sample with Trizol reagent. Library amplification was performed in two PCR steps, and a second sample barcode and Illumina TruSeq adapters were introduced in the second step. Libraries were sequenced on an Illumina NovaSeq with 2 x 150 bp paired-end reads. The original pipeline was this. The reads were demultiplexed and collapsed into UMI-guided consensus sequences using migec v1.2.7. Using mixcr v2.1.11, UMI consensuses were aligned to TRA and TRB V and J templates and then assembled into clonotypes. A clonotype was counted as expanded or contracted only if both edgeR and NoisET called the change significant, with noise models trained on biological replicates. For edgeR calls, the cutoffs were a false discovery rate-adjusted p below 0.01 and a log2 fold-change threshold of 1. As an exploratory analysis of dynamics, max-normalized trajectories of the 1000 most abundant clonotypes were examined by PCA with hierarchical clustering. Separately sequenced CD4+ and CD8+ repertoires were used to assign a CD4 or CD8 phenotype to each responding clone. The raw public data were reprocessed by TCRdb itself: fastp quality trimming at Q25, MiXCR clonotype calling, in-frame beta chains only. Each CDR3 protein gets just one entry, which takes the most common genes and DNA from the rows behind it. These V and J calls rely on TCRdb rather than the paper's analysis. The sample table holds some 290,000 distinct CDR3 sequences, of which about a sixth were seen once. The ten largest clonotypes hold 20% to 25% of the sample.

The chain is assembled from TRBV20-1 and TRBJ1-2; no D segment can be confidently identified. The sequencing sample was made of PBMCs or a T cell subset sorted from them (not recorded which). This receptor was taken from a man between 18 and 35 years old who had mild COVID-19 (a few samples of this study predate the infection). The sample titles of this study are shuffled in the database, so cell type and time point are left out; the donor was told from shared clones. For the CDR3, the sequence is CSARAPFYGYTF. The nucleotides read TGCAGTGCTAGAGCGCCCTTCTATGGCTACACCTTC.